A single sample gave rise to the 16 T cell receptor beta chains below, sequenced in a study of cytomegalovirus exposure and HLA in healthy donors. With 60 Vbeta and 13 Jbeta primers, the PCR was carried out. Measured with immunoSEQ multiplex PCR; TCRdb has only the in-frame clones, and not every one. The top ten hold 3.5% to 4% of the sample, which has some 60,000 clones, over 70% seen once. The specimen was PBMCs. Receptors originate from a woman aged 40 to 50 in good health and CMV-seronegative.

The V call is TRBV10-3, the J call TRBJ2-1; no clear D. The length of the CDR3 is 12 residues. CDR1 and CDR2 (germline): ENHRY, SYGVKD. The germline V and J ends were trimmed by 8 bases and 4 bases, with 9 bases remaining between them. CDR3 residues: CAIGALYNEQFF. The CDR3 DNA is TGTGCCATCGGTGCCCTGTACAATGAGCAGTTCTTC.

Details on this clone: The germline gene is not matched at one end of the junction; a read error may be the cause. V usage is TRBV7-9 and J usage is TRBJ2-5, with D perhaps TRBD1 (6 bases). Germline values: CDR1 SEHNR, CDR2 FQNEAQ (reference sequence). The CDR3 is made up of 18 amino acids. CDR3 region: CSSSLPISGQGPQETQYF. CDR3 DNA sequence: TGTTCCAGCAGCCTCCCCATTTCGGGACAAGGTCCACAAGAGACCCAGTACTTC.

This clone was observed a few times. The chain joins TRBV10-2 to TRBJ2-7; TRBD1 is a possible D gene (6 bases). Germline V gene data show CDR1 as WSHSY and CDR2 as SAAADI. This CDR3 region has 14 residues. Trimming removed 3 bases at V and 5 bases at J, with 14 bases between. The CDR3 loop is CASSEQGVENEQYF. The CDR3 coding sequence is TGCGCCAGCAGTGAACAGGGAGTTGAAAACGAGCAGTACTTC.

This clone was found a few times. V usage is TRBV7-9 and J usage is TRBJ1-2, with a possible D match to TRBD1 (5 bases). Germline loops: CDR1 SEHNR, CDR2 FQNEAQ (reference sequence). There are 16 residues in the CDR3. Trimming left V 5 bases short and J 5 bases short, with 21 bases between. CDR3 sequence (DNA): TGTGCCAGCAGCCCGACCGGGGGTTTTCTCGGATATGGCTACACCTTC. Translated, it gives CASSPTGGFLGYGYTF.

V gene TRBV28 combines with J gene TRBJ2-3; perhaps TRBD2 as D (5 bases). V was cut by 5 bases and J by 3 bases, with 12 bases left in between. CDR3 length: 14 residues. Looked up from germline, CDR1 is MDHEN and CDR2 is SYDVKM. CDR3 protein: CASSPGIGTDTQYF. Written as DNA, the CDR3 is TGTGCCAGCAGTCCGGGGATTGGTACAGATACGCAGTATTTT.

V and J are TRBV19 and TRBJ2-2; 12 bases map to TRBD2. The germline gives CDR1 LNHDA, CDR2 SQIVND (reference sequence). After removal of 7 bases from V and 4 bases from J, the junction contained 10 bases not matched to a gene. The CDR3 spans 17 residues. CDR3 coding DNA: TGTGCCAGTACCTCCCCCCTAGCGGGAGGGAGCACCGGGGAGCTGTTTTTT. Amino acids: CASTSPLAGGSTGELFF.

The gene calls are TRBV5-4 and TRBJ2-7; 11 bases map to TRBD1. The V gene end was trimmed by 4 bases and the J gene end by 2 bases; junction bases not matched to a gene: 2. The germline gives CDR1 SGHNT, CDR2 YYREEE (reference sequence). This CDR3 spans 14 amino acids. The CDR3: CASSRTGGPYEQYF. The CDR3 DNA reads TGTGCCAGCAGCAGGACAGGGGGCCCCTACGAGCAGTACTTC.

The gene calls are TRBV5-1 and TRBJ2-2, with 9 bases matching TRBD1. Germline values: CDR1 SGHRS, CDR2 YFSETQ. V shed 2 bases, J shed 7 bases, and the junction held 6 bases outside the gene matches. The CDR3 totals 15 residues. The DNA of the CDR3 is TGCGCCAGCAGCTTAGGGACAGGGCTCGGCGGGGAGCTGTTTTTT. It codes for CASSLGTGLGGELFF.

This chain links TRBV4-1 with TRBJ2-4; 8 positions agree with TRBD1. Germline loops: CDR1 MGHRA, CDR2 YSYEKL. V lost 3 bases to trimming and J lost 5 bases; unmatched junction nucleotides: 12. This CDR3 is built from 17 residues. CDR3 in amino acids: CASSQIERTGPQNIQYF. Written as DNA, the CDR3 is TGCGCCAGCAGCCAGATAGAACGGACAGGGCCGCAAAACATTCAGTACTTC.

The V call is TRBV28, the J call TRBJ1-1, with D perhaps TRBD1 (6 bases). Germline CDR1 is MDHEN and CDR2 is SYDVKM. Trimming shortened V by 7 bases and J by 1 base, and 16 bases separated the two germline ends. CDR3 length equals 15 residues. In nucleotides, the CDR3 is TGTGCCAGCACATACCGGGACAACGCGAACACTGAAGCTTTCTTT. Its protein is CASTYRDNANTEAFF.

This clone came up once. The CDR3 region is CASSTGLGGTGELFF. CDR3 bases: TGTGCCAGCAGCACAGGACTAGGAGGGACCGGGGAGCTGTTTTTT. The V gene is TRBV9, the J gene TRBJ2-2; 7 bases agree with TRBD2. The CDR3 runs to 15 residues. The germline V gene has CDR1 SGDLS and CDR2 YYNGEE. After removal of 4 bases from V and 5 bases from J, the junction contained 8 bases not matched to a gene.

CDR3 loop: CASSQSRLGYEQFF. CDR3 nucleotides: TGTGCCAGCAGCCAATCTCGCCTAGGCTATGAGCAGTTCTTC. The V and J genes are TRBV16 and TRBJ2-1; no clear D gene. The CDR3 covers 14 residues. The V and J ends lost 0 bases and 8 bases respectively, with 11 bases between them. The germline V gene has CDR1 KGHSY and CDR2 FQNENV.

This clone was picked up one time. V gene TRBV28 combines with J gene TRBJ1-1; possibly TRBD1 for D (6 bases). The ends were cut back, 6 bases at V and 6 bases at J, with 23 bases in the middle. The CDR3 extends over 16 amino acids. Germline lookup yields CDR1 MDHEN and CDR2 SYDVKM. As DNA, the CDR3 is TGTGCCAGCAGACCTCCCCAACAGGGTCGAAGCGCTGAAGCTTTCTTT. Encoded protein: CASRPPQQGRSAEAFF.

The rearrangement links TRBV9 to TRBJ1-5; D possibly corresponds to TRBD1 (5 bases). CDR1 SGDLS and CDR2 YYNGEE come from the germline V gene. The V end lost 1 base, the J end lost 5 bases, and 10 bases lay between the germline ends. This CDR3 comprises 14 residues. CDR3 in DNA: TGTGCCAGCAGCGTAAGGGGCGAGGATCAGCCCCAGCATTTT. Residues: CASSVRGEDQPQHF. Full variable domain (outside the CDR3, taken from reference TRBV9 and TRBJ1-5): DSGVTQTPKHLITATGQRVTLRCSPRSGDLSVYWYQQSLDQGLQFLIQYYNGEERAKGNILERFSAQQFPDLHSELNLSSLELGDSALYFCASSVRGEDQPQHFGDGTRLSIL.

This rearrangement joins TRBV28 to TRBJ2-3, with 8 bases that match TRBD2. CDR1 and CDR2 (germline): MDHEN, SYDVKM. V trimming: 1 base; J trimming: 6 bases; junction bases outside the gene matches: 3. There are 14 residues in the CDR3. The CDR3 DNA reads TGTGCCAGCAGTTTATTGCGGGAGGTGGATACGCAGTATTTT. It is translated as CASSLLREVDTQYF.

The chain uses TRBV10-3 and TRBJ2-1; possible D gene TRBD2, 5 bases. The germline CDR1 and CDR2 sequences are ENHRY and SYGVKD. This CDR3 is built from 12 residues. V shed 6 bases and J shed 7 bases, with 10 bases lying between them. In nucleotides, the CDR3 is TGTGCCATCAGCCCACGCGGGAATGAGCAGTTCTTC. Translating it yields CAISPRGNEQFF.